Presented here are 30 T cell receptor beta chains from one specimen sequenced in a study of beta chain features in type 1 diabetes. Study-wide findings and caveats: For Type 1 diabetes patients, all four CD4+ subsets carried TCRB CDR3s that were moderately but significantly shorter.

Their target antigens are unknown. Expressed TCRB transcripts were sequenced, since all the RNA that had been isolated was reverse transcribed. TCRdb keeps only in-frame clones here, not all; method: immunoSEQ multiplex PCR. Altogether about 640,000 clones are present, around an eighth being singletons, with the ten largest covering approximately 0.11%. Sequenced sample: naive CD4+ T cells from blood. These receptors originate from a man in his thirties or forties with type 1 diabetes.

The CDR3 nucleotides read TGCGCCAGCAGCCAAGAGTTAAATTCGGGGTTGGGGAACACTGAAGCTTTCTTT. Protein product: CASSQELNSGLGNTEAFF. The chain is built from TRBV4-3 and TRBJ1-1; D ambiguous. Germline-derived CDR1 and CDR2 are LGHNA and YSLEER. Between the trimmed V and J ends, which lost 0 bases and 1 base, there was a span of 18 bases. The CDR3 has 18 amino acids.

V gene TRBV10-3 combines with J gene TRBJ1-2; no clear D gene. The germline CDR1 and CDR2 sequences are ENHRY and SYGVKD. This CDR3 has 14 amino acids. The ends were cut back, 0 bases at V and 6 bases at J, with 11 bases in the middle. The CDR3 DNA sequence: TGTGCCATCAGTGAGTCCCGGGGTGTGGATGGCTACACCTTC. The encoded protein is CAISESRGVDGYTF.

In this sample, this clone turned up a few times. The rearrangement uses TRBV5-1 and TRBJ2-3; 9 bases map to TRBD2. This CDR3 spans 16 amino acids. Germline V gives CDR1 SGHRS, CDR2 YFSETQ. J was trimmed by 3 bases and V by 4 bases; bases with no gene match: 9. The CDR3: CASSQFPSGETDTQYF. Here the CDR3 DNA reads TGCGCCAGCAGCCAGTTCCCTAGCGGGGAAACAGATACGCAGTATTTT.

This clone was recorded a few times. The chain links TRBV5-4 to TRBJ2-5; TRBD2 aligns across 11 bases. This CDR3 contains 17 residues. The V segment lost 0 bases and the J segment 2 bases; nucleotides outside the gene matches: 6. CDR1 and CDR2 from the germline V gene are SGHNT and YYREEE (reference sequence). CDR3 in DNA: TGTGCCAGCAGCTTGGTTCCGCTAGCGGGGGGTCAAGAGACCCAGTACTTC. It encodes CASSLVPLAGGQETQYF.

The V and J genes are TRBV28 and TRBJ1-6, with 9 nucleotides matching TRBD1. The junction had 6 bases not matched to a gene; V was cut back by 5 bases and J by 10 bases. This CDR3 has 14 amino acids. CDR1 is MDHEN and CDR2 is SYDVKM in the germline V gene. CDR3 loop: CASSTGDRVSPLHF. DNA of the CDR3: TGTGCCAGCAGTACGGGGGACAGGGTCTCACCCCTCCACTTT.

The V and J genes are TRBV9 and TRBJ1-2; 9 positions agree with TRBD1. The CDR3 runs to 15 residues. Trimming cost V 4 bases and J 3 bases; bases outside gene matches: 7. From germline, CDR1 is SGDLS and CDR2 YYNGEE. CDR3 amino acids: CASSTYRGRDYGYTF. The CDR3 DNA sequence: TGTGCCAGCAGCACATACAGGGGGCGAGACTATGGCTACACCTTC.

The chain carries TRBV7-2 and TRBJ2-7; no firm D call. Looked up from germline, CDR1 is SGHTA and CDR2 is FQGNSA. V was cut by 5 bases and J by 0 bases, with 8 bases left in between. The CDR3 is 13 amino acids. In DNA form, the CDR3 reads TGTGCCAGCAGCACCCGGAGCTCCTACGAGCAGTACTTC. This translates into CASSTRSSYEQYF. The full variable domain, with the rest looked up from reference TRBV7-2 and TRBJ2-7, is GAGVSQSPSNKVTEKGKDVELRCDPISGHTALYWYRQSLGQGLEFLIYFQGNSAPDKSGLPSDRFSAERTGGSVSTLTIQRTQQEDSAVYLCASSTRSSYEQYFGPGTRLTVT.

This clone occurred a few times. The chain has TRBV14 and TRBJ2-7, with D hard to call. V lost 3 bases and J lost 2, with 11 bases in between. The germline V gene has CDR1 SGHDN and CDR2 FVKESK. The CDR3 contains 14 residues. In nucleotides, the CDR3 is TGTGCCAGCAGCCATCTTCGGTTCCCCTACGAGCAGTACTTC. Encoded protein: CASSHLRFPYEQYF.

The CDR3 region has the DNA TGCAGCGTTGAAATGAGCGGGGGTTCTACAGATACGCAGTATTTT. Amino acid sequence: CSVEMSGGSTDTQYF. This sequence joins TRBV29-1 and TRBJ2-3; 8 bases match TRBD2. CDR3 length: 15 residues. CDR1 is SQVTM, CDR2 ANQGSEA, per germline. The J segment lost 3 bases and the V segment lost 2 bases, leaving 7 bases of the junction unmatched.

The chain employs TRBV6-5 and TRBJ2-7, with 9 bases aligning to TRBD1. CDR1 and CDR2 from the germline V gene are MNHEY and SVGAGI. With V trimmed by 5 bases and J by 2 bases, 7 bases remained unmatched. There are 15 residues in the CDR3. The CDR3 loop is CASSPTGGVAYEQYF. The DNA of the CDR3 is TGTGCCAGCAGTCCTACAGGGGGCGTAGCCTACGAGCAGTACTTC.

This rearrangement joins TRBV29-1 to TRBJ1-1; a weak D match, TRBD1 (5 bases). The CDR3 sequence is 15 residues long. Trimming stripped 6 bases from V and 0 bases from J, with 17 bases between. In germline, CDR1 is SQVTM, CDR2 ANQGSEA. The CDR3 region is CSVHQRDSLNTEAFF. The CDR3, as DNA: TGCAGCGTCCATCAGCGAGACAGCTTGAACACTGAAGCTTTCTTT. The complete variable domain, with remaining parts taken from reference TRBV29-1 and TRBJ1-1, reads SAVISQKPSRDICQRGTSLTIQCQVDSQVTMMFWYRQQPGQSLTLIATANQGSEATYESGFVIDKFPISRPNLTFSTLTVSNMSPEDSSIYLCSVHQRDSLNTEAFFGQGTRLTVV.

The V gene is TRBV7-9, the J gene TRBJ2-1, with TRBD2 identical over 7 bases. The CDR3 is made up of 15 amino acids. V was clipped by 2 bases and J by 7 bases; unmatched bases: 8. Germline lookup yields CDR1 SEHNR and CDR2 FQNEAQ (reference sequence). In DNA, the CDR3 is TGTGCCAGCAGCTTACTCGGGACTACCACAAATGAGCAGTTCTTC. Protein: CASSLLGTTTNEQFF.

V and J are TRBV15 and TRBJ2-1; weak D call: TRBD1 (6 bases). Germline lookup yields CDR1 LNHNV and CDR2 YYDKDF (reference sequence). V lost 5 bases to trimming and J lost 5 bases, with 10 bases between them. This CDR3 comprises 13 residues. In DNA, the CDR3 is TGTGCCACCAGCGGGGGACACCACAATGAGCAGTTCTTC. Protein: CATSGGHHNEQFF.

There are a few counts of this clone. V gene TRBV11-2 combines with J gene TRBJ2-1; the D gene is possibly TRBD1 (5 bases). The CDR3 sequence is 15 residues long. V lost 3 bases to trimming and J lost 0 bases, with 9 bases between them. Looked up from germline, CDR1 is SGHAT and CDR2 is FQNNGV. In DNA form, the CDR3 reads TGTGCCAGCAGCTTGCGACAGAGCTCCTACAATGAGCAGTTCTTC. Its translation is CASSLRQSSYNEQFF.

This clone showed up just a few times. The chain couples TRBV4-2 to TRBJ1-6; 10 nucleotides agree with TRBD1. The CDR3 covers 15 residues. The V segment lost 5 bases and the J segment 6 bases; nucleotides outside the gene matches: 4. Germline loops: CDR1 LGHNA, CDR2 YNFKEQ. In DNA form, the CDR3 reads TGTGCCAGCAGCACCCGGGACAGGGGTAATTCACCCCTCCACTTT. Amino acids: CASSTRDRGNSPLHF.

Comments on this clone: Other DNA sequences within the sample encode an identical CDR3. The chain links TRBV19 to TRBJ2-5; D is undetermined. Germline V gene sequence: CDR1 LNHDA, CDR2 SQIVND (reference sequence). The ends were cut back, 3 bases at V and 5 bases at J, with 4 bases in the middle. The CDR3 covers 11 residues. Here the CDR3 reads CASSIRETQYF. In nucleotides, the CDR3 is TGTGCCAGTAGTATTAGGGAGACCCAGTACTTC.

This clone was detected a few times. This chain joins TRBV7-2 and TRBJ2-7; 10 bases map to TRBD1. The CDR3 loop spans 14 amino acids. J lost 5 bases, V lost 8 bases, and 9 bases had no gene match. Germline loops: CDR1 SGHTA, CDR2 FQGNSA. The CDR3 loop reads CASGRDRGSDEQYF. The CDR3 DNA reads TGTGCCAGCGGACGGGACAGGGGTAGCGACGAGCAGTACTTC. The full variable domain, in which reference TRBV7-2 and TRBJ2-7 provide the parts outside the CDR3, is GAGVSQSPSNKVTEKGKDVELRCDPISGHTALYWYRQSLGQGLEFLIYFQGNSAPDKSGLPSDRFSAERTGGSVSTLTIQRTQQEDSAVYLCASGRDRGSDEQYFGPGTRLTVT.

This clone was seen a few times. This chain joins TRBV4-3 and TRBJ2-3, with TRBD2 identical over 8 bases. The CDR3 runs 16 residues. Looked up from germline, CDR1 is LGHNA and CDR2 is YSLEER. Trimming cost V 0 bases and J 4 bases; bases outside gene matches: 6. The CDR3 sequence: CASSQETGGGADTQYF. Here the CDR3 DNA reads TGCGCCAGCAGCCAAGAGACGGGGGGGGGCGCAGATACGCAGTATTTT.

This clone was recorded a few times. The CDR3 coding sequence is TGTGCCAGCAGCTCTAGCATGGGGGAGACCCAGTACTTC. This translates into CASSSSMGETQYF. J is TRBJ2-5 and V is TRBV7-2; weak D call: TRBD2 (5 bases). The CDR3 totals 13 residues. Per the germline V gene, CDR1 is SGHTA and CDR2 is FQGNSA. Trimming left V 4 bases short and J 5 bases short, with 11 bases between.

The chain recombines TRBV14 with TRBJ1-6, with D unclear. This CDR3 is 15 amino acids long. The V and J ends lost 1 base and 3 bases respectively, with 7 bases between them. The germline V gene encodes CDR1 SGHDN and CDR2 FVKESK. CDR3 amino acids: CASSQGANYNSPLHF. CDR3 nucleotide sequence: TGTGCCAGCAGCCAAGGTGCAAACTATAATTCACCCCTCCACTTT.

The chain recombines TRBV28 with TRBJ2-3; 8 bases align to TRBD2. Germline loops: CDR1 MDHEN, CDR2 SYDVKM. With V trimmed by 6 bases and J by 4 bases, 6 bases remained unmatched. The CDR3 loop spans 14 amino acids. The CDR3 reads CASSPPGGPDTQYF. In nucleotides, the CDR3 is TGTGCCAGCAGCCCTCCGGGAGGGCCAGATACGCAGTATTTT.

The gene calls are TRBV20-1 and TRBJ2-7, with D hard to call. The V and J ends lost 4 bases and 4 bases respectively, with 8 bases between them. The germline V gene has CDR1 DFQATT and CDR2 SNEGSKA (reference sequence). This CDR3 has 11 residues. In DNA, the CDR3 is TGCAGTGCTACCCCCTATTACGAGCAGTACTTC. This translates into CSATPYYEQYF.

This chain connects TRBV7-2 to TRBJ1-2; maybe TRBD1 (6 bases). Per the germline V gene, CDR1 is SGHTA and CDR2 is FQGNSA. V was pared by 4 bases and J by 14 bases, with 17 bases between. The CDR3 length is 12 residues. CDR3 amino acids: CASSYDRSPKTF. CDR3 DNA: TGTGCCAGCAGCTATGACAGGTCCCCCAAAACCTTC.

V gene TRBV10-3 combines with J gene TRBJ2-7, with 8 bases that match TRBD1. V gave up 4 bases and J gave up 2 bases; unmatched junction bases: 7. The CDR3 contains 15 residues. CDR1 is ENHRY, CDR2 SYGVKD, per germline. CDR3 bases: TGTGCCATCAGTGGGGCTGCAGGGGGCCCCTACGAGCAGTACTTC. It yields the protein CAISGAAGGPYEQYF.

This chain links TRBV30 with TRBJ2-7; TRBD1 is a possible D gene (7 bases). Germline V CDR1 and CDR2: GTSNPN, SVGIG (reference sequence). The CDR3 consists of 14 residues. Trimming removed 3 bases at V and 6 bases at J, with 18 bases between. In DNA form, the CDR3 reads TGTGCCTGGAGAGGGACAGCCGGGGGAGGCGAGCAGTACTTC. This gives the protein CAWRGTAGGGEQYF.

The table lists this clone with a few counts. The rearrangement joins TRBV2 to TRBJ2-1, with D unresolved. The CDR3 totals 13 residues. V was cut by 6 bases and J by 6 bases, with 12 bases left in between. Germline-derived CDR1 and CDR2 are SNHLY and FYNNEI. In nucleotides, the CDR3 is TGTGCCAGCAGGATGGGCAGCTTCAATGAGCAGTTCTTC. Its protein product is CASRMGSFNEQFF.

This clone was observed a handful of times. The CDR3 sequence: CASSVWGFRQPQHF. In DNA, the CDR3 is TGTGCCAGCAGTGTATGGGGTTTTAGGCAGCCCCAGCATTTT. The V and J genes are TRBV7-2 and TRBJ1-5, with unresolved D. Trimming shortened V by 6 bases and J by 7 bases, and 16 bases separated the two germline ends. The CDR3 is 14 residues long. From germline, CDR1 is SGHTA and CDR2 FQGNSA.

This clone was observed a handful of times. Additional DNA sequences in this sample encode the identical CDR3. J is TRBJ2-5 and V is TRBV7-6; D remains ambiguous. Germline V gene data show CDR1 as SGHVS and CDR2 as FNYEAQ. The CDR3 totals 11 residues. Trimming removed 5 bases at V and 2 bases at J, with 3 bases between. CDR3 region: CASSPQETQYF. CDR3 nucleotide sequence: TGTGCCAGCAGCCCACAAGAGACCCAGTACTTC.

The CDR3 sequence: CASSYNDRGFNQPQHF. The CDR3 nucleotides are TGCGCCAGCAGTTATAACGACAGGGGATTTAATCAGCCCCAGCATTTT. This sequence joins TRBV4-1 and TRBJ1-5; the match to TRBD1 covers 8 bases. CDR1 and CDR2 from the germline V gene are MGHRA and YSYEKL. The CDR3 length is 16 residues. Trimming at V came to 6 bases and at J to 4 bases, leaving 11 bases not matched to a gene.

This clone was detected only a few times. The chain recombines TRBV7-2 with TRBJ2-3, with TRBD1 as a possible D gene (6 bases). V lost 5 bases to trimming and J lost 0 bases, with 15 bases between them. Germline loops: CDR1 SGHTA, CDR2 FQGNSA. This CDR3 is 16 amino acids long. The CDR3 coding sequence is TGTGCCAGCAGCCCCCGACAGGCTACTAGCACAGATACGCAGTATTTT. Amino acids: CASSPRQATSTDTQYF.